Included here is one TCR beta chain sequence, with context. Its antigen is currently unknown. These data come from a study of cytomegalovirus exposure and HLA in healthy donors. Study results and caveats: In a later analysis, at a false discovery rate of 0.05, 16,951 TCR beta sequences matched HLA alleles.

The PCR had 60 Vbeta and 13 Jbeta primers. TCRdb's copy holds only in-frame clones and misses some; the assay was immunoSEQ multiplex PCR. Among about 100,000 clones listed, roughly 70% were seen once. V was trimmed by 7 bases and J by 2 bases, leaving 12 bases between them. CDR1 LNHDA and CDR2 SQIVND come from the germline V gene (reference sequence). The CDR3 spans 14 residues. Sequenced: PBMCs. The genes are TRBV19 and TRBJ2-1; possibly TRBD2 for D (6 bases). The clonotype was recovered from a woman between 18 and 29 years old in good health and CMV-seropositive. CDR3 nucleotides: TGTGCCAGTAAGGAGGGAGCGACCTACAATGAGCAGTTCTTC. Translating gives CASKEGATYNEQFF.